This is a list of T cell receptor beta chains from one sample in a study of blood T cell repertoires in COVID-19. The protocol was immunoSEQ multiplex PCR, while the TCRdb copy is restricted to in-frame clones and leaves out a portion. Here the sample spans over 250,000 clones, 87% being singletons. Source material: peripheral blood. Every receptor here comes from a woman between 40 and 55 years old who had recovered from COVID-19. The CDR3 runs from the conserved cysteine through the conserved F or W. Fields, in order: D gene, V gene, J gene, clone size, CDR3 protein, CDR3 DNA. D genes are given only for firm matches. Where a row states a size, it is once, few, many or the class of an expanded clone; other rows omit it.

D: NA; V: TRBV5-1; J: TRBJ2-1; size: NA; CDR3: CASSWRGNNEQFF; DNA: TGCGCCAGCAGCTGGCGCGGGAACAATGAGCAGTTCTTC
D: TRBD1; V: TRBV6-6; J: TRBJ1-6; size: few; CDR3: CASRIPDRGGNSPLHF; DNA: TGTGCCAGCAGGATCCCCGACAGGGGGGGAAATTCACCCCTCCACTTT
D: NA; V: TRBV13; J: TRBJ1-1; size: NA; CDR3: CASSLLGQWTEAFF; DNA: TGTGCCAGCAGCCTCCTAGGACAGTGGACTGAAGCTTTCTTT
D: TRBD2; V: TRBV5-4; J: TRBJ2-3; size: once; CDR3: CASSYGGGADTQYF; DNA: TGTGCCAGCAGCTATGGGGGGGGAGCGGATACGCAGTATTTT
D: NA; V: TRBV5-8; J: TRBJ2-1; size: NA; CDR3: CASSLEGRTYNEQFF; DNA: TGTGCCAGCAGCTTGGAAGGGAGGACCTACAATGAGCAGTTCTTC
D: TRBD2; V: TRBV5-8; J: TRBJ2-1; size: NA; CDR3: CASSSGTSGSLYNEQFF; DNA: TGTGCCAGCAGCTCCGGGACTAGCGGATCTTTATACAATGAGCAGTTCTTC
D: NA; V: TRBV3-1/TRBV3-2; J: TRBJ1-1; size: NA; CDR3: CASSQHDRRGTEAFF; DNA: TGTGCCAGCAGCCAACACGACAGGAGAGGAACTGAAGCTTTCTTT
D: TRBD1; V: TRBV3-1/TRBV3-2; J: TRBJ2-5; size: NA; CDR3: CASSQPGTGATQYF; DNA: TGTGCCAGCAGCCAGCCCGGGACAGGGGCCACCCAGTACTTC
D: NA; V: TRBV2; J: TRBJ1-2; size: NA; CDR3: CASSPGLSYGYTF; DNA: TGTGCCAGCAGCCCGGGACTGAGCTATGGCTACACCTTC
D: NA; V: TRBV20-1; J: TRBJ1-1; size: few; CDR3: CSVMNTEAFF; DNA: TGCAGTGTAATGAACACTGAAGCTTTCTTT
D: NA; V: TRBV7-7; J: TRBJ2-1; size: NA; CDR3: CASSPRQSSYNEQFF; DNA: TGTGCCAGCAGCCCGCGACAGAGCTCCTACAATGAGCAGTTCTTC
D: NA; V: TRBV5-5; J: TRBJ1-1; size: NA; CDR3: CASSLTANTEAFF; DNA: TGTGCCAGCAGCTTGACAGCGAACACTGAAGCTTTCTTT
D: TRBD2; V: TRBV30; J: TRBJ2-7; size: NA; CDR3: CAWSVQASGGYEQYF; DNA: TGTGCCTGGAGTGTACAGGCTAGCGGGGGGTACGAGCAGTACTTC
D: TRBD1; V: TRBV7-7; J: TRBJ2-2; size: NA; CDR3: CASSQGGQGFTGELFF; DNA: TGTGCCAGCAGCCAGGGGGGACAGGGTTTCACCGGGGAGCTGTTTTTT
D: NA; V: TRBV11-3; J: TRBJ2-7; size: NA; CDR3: CASSLNGVQYF; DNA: TGTGCCAGCAGCTTAAACGGGGTGCAGTACTTC
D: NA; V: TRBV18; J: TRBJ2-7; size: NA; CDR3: CASSAAGYEQYF; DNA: TGTGCCAGCTCTGCCGCAGGGTACGAGCAGTACTTC
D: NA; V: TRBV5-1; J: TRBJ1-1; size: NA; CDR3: CASSLGRGRNTEAFF; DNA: TGCGCCAGCAGCTTAGGGAGGGGGAGGAACACTGAAGCTTTCTTT
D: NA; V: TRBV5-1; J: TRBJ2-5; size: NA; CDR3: CASSSDRFQETQYF; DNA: TGCGCCAGCAGTTCAGACAGATTCCAAGAGACCCAGTACTTC
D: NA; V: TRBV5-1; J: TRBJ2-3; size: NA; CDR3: CASSLLGVARNTDTQYF; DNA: TGCGCCAGCAGCTTGTTAGGAGTGGCGAGAAACACAGATACGCAGTATTTT
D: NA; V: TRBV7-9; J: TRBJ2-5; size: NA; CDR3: CASSLVPETQYF; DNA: TGTGCCAGCAGCTTAGTTCCGGAGACCCAGTACTTC
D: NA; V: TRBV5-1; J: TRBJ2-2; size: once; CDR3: CASSPEANTGELFF; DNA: TGCGCCAGCAGCCCCGAGGCGAACACCGGGGAGCTGTTTTTT
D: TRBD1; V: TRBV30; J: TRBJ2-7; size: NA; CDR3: CAWRRTGGLKRYEQYF; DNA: TGTGCCTGGAGGAGGACAGGGGGTTTGAAGCGATACGAGCAGTACTTC